A single T cell receptor (beta chain) is shown here with its context. The antigen is undetermined. With 2 bases clipped from V and 4 bases from J, the junction kept 10 bases outside the gene matches. The CDR3 has 15 amino acids. Germline values: CDR1 DFQATT, CDR2 SNEGSKA (reference sequence). A sample-barcoded 5' primer and a J-beta primer mix were used in a second PCR of roughly 6 to 11 cycles. The template-switch adaptor, which had 12 random nucleotides, put a tag on each cDNA molecule. TCRdb recomputed calls from the 5' RACE reads with MiXCR, one row per CDR3 protein. The sample has about 650,000 distinct CDR3 sequences, 32% seen once; the top ten hold 15% to 19%. This entry belongs to a study of blood T cells in healthy people across ages. General study findings and limits: One million T cells yielded diversity estimates that were considered underestimates. Strong correlation linked observed beta diversity and percent naive T cells. Relative to aged donors, long-lived donors carried more naive CD4+ cells and displayed higher diversity.

This clonotype originated in a woman of 80 years or more in good health. The chain carries TRBV20-1 and TRBJ2-7; 8 bases line up with TRBD2. Material: blood. CDR3 loop: CSARPDPGLAYEQYF. In DNA, the CDR3 is TGCAGTGCTAGACCGGACCCCGGACTAGCTTACGAGCAGTACTTC.